The 10 T cell receptor beta chains given below trace back to one sample, sequenced in a study of blood T cell repertoires in COVID-19. Only in-frame clones appear in the TCRdb table, and some are missing; sequencing was by immunoSEQ multiplex PCR. The sample has 200,000 to 300,000 clones; 84% are singletons. The sequencing input was peripheral blood. The receptors here all came from a man in his 60s with acute or convalescent COVID-19.

J is TRBJ2-7 and V is TRBV25-1; tentative D call: TRBD2 (7 bases). Trimming took 1 base from V and 4 from J, leaving 17 bases between them. The CDR3 is 16 residues long. Germline V gene lookup returns CDR1 MGHDK and CDR2 SYGVNS. The CDR3 region has the DNA TGTGCCAGCAGTGAATTTGGGTCCGGGGGGCGGTACGAGCAGTACTTC. It specifies CASSEFGSGGRYEQYF.

V is TRBV30 and J is TRBJ2-1, with 8 bases aligning to TRBD2. Losses at the gene ends were 3 bases for V and 6 bases for J; bases not matched to a gene: 10. The CDR3 covers 15 residues. Germline V gene lookup returns CDR1 GTSNPN and CDR2 SVGIG (reference sequence). The CDR3 is CAWREGTSALNEQFF. CDR3 bases: TGTGCCTGGAGAGAAGGGACTAGTGCCCTCAATGAGCAGTTCTTC.

This clone was detected a few times. V and J are TRBV5-1 and TRBJ2-1, with 13 nucleotides matching TRBD2. The trim removed 5 bases at V and 9 bases at J, leaving 11 bases unmatched. The CDR3 sequence is 16 residues long. Germline V gene lookup returns CDR1 SGHRS and CDR2 YFSETQ. The CDR3: CASRSTLAGGHGEQFF. CDR3 sequence (DNA): TGCGCCAGCAGGTCAACACTAGCGGGGGGGCACGGTGAGCAGTTCTTC.

The chain couples TRBV18 to TRBJ2-7; weak D call: TRBD2 (5 bases). From germline, CDR1 is KGHSH and CDR2 LQKENI. V was cut by 3 bases and J by 5 bases, with 14 bases left in between. There are 14 residues in the CDR3. The CDR3 region is CASSPGEGWNEQYF. Here the CDR3 DNA reads TGTGCCAGCTCACCCGGTGAGGGTTGGAACGAGCAGTACTTC.

The chain joins TRBV5-4 to TRBJ1-1; maybe TRBD1 (5 bases). Per germline, CDR1 SGHNT and CDR2 YYREEE (reference sequence). With 5 bases removed from V and 0 bases from J, the gap between germline ends came to 14 bases. This CDR3 region has 15 residues. As DNA, the CDR3 is TGTGCCAGCAGTCTGGGGGGACCAATGAACACTGAAGCTTTCTTT. It codes for CASSLGGPMNTEAFF.

This clone was detected once. Other nucleotide sequences from this sample produce the same CDR3. This rearrangement joins TRBV7-2 to TRBJ1-5; maybe TRBD1 (5 bases). Trimming shortened V by 1 base and J by 4 bases, and 11 bases separated the two germline ends. This CDR3 has 15 residues. Germline V lookup: CDR1 SGHTA, CDR2 FQGNSA. CDR3: CASSLVAGVNQPQHF. The CDR3 DNA follows: TGTGCCAGCAGCTTAGTTGCGGGGGTGAATCAGCCCCAGCATTTT.

The rearrangement joins TRBV30 to TRBJ1-3; D ambiguous. This CDR3 is 14 amino acids long. CDR1 is GTSNPN, CDR2 SVGIG, per germline (reference sequence). Trimming took 4 bases from V and 0 from J, leaving 10 bases between them. The CDR3 spells CAWTRNSSGNTIYF. The CDR3, as DNA: TGTGCCTGGACCAGAAACAGCTCTGGAAACACCATATATTTT. The full variable domain, with the rest looked up from reference TRBV30 and TRBJ1-3, is SQTIHQWPATLVQPVGSPLSLECTVEGTSNPNLYWYRQAAGRGLQLLFYSVGIGQISSEVPQNLSASRPQDRQFILSSKKLLLSDSGFYLCAWTRNSSGNTIYFGEGSWLTVV.

The CDR3 is CASTVGTGSYEQYF. The CDR3 nucleotides are TGCGCCAGCACCGTGGGTACAGGGTCCTACGAGCAGTACTTC. The genes are TRBV5-1 and TRBJ2-7, with a tentative D call TRBD1 (6 bases). Trimming stripped 6 bases from V and 1 base from J, with 14 bases between. In germline, CDR1 is SGHRS, CDR2 YFSETQ. The CDR3 length is 14 residues.

This clone was recorded many times. This chain connects TRBV15 to TRBJ1-1; D is ambiguous. The length of the CDR3 is 13 residues. The V and J ends lost 4 bases and 0 bases respectively, with 6 bases between them. Germline CDR1 and CDR2: LNHNV and YYDKDF (reference sequence). Here the CDR3 reads CATSIQLNTEAFF. CDR3 DNA sequence: TGTGCCACCAGCATTCAGTTGAACACTGAAGCTTTCTTT.

The chain couples TRBV19 to TRBJ2-2; the match to TRBD1 covers 7 bases. The CDR3 spans 15 residues. Germline V gene lookup returns CDR1 LNHDA and CDR2 SQIVND (reference sequence). V shed 4 bases, J shed 7 bases, and the junction held 9 bases outside the gene matches. This CDR3 reads CASSTVGGLGGELFF. CDR3 DNA: TGTGCCAGTAGTACGGTAGGGGGCCTGGGCGGGGAGCTGTTTTTT.